Listed here are 3 T cell receptor beta chains from one sample, sequenced in a study of shared clonotypes between healthy human individuals. Method: immunoSEQ multiplex PCR; TCRdb's copy keeps in-frame clones and lacks some. Counted here are approximately 1,000,000 clones, 70% to 80% occurring once; the ten biggest clones make up approximately 0.5%. Sequencing used memory CD4+ T cells from PBMCs. The subset denotes: CD45RA-negative fraction. These receptors came from a man between 18 and 35 years old in good health. Some clones in this sample may be carry-over from other donors' samples.

The chain couples TRBV6-6 to TRBJ1-1; 8 bases map to TRBD1. CDR1 and CDR2 from the germline V gene are MNHNY and SVGAGI (reference sequence). J lost 10 bases, V lost 2 bases, and 6 bases had no gene match. The CDR3 has 13 amino acids. CDR3 sequence: CASSYPDRGPAFF. In DNA form, the CDR3 reads TGTGCCAGCAGTTACCCTGACAGGGGACCAGCTTTCTTT.

The chain carries TRBV5-1 and TRBJ1-1; D call uncertain. Looked up from germline, CDR1 is SGHRS and CDR2 is YFSETQ. V was clipped by 4 bases and J by 1 base, with 14 bases between them. CDR3 length equals 15 residues. Here the CDR3 DNA reads TGCGCCAGCAGCCGAGAGGGAGGGCGGAACACTGAAGCTTTCTTT. Translated: CASSREGGRNTEAFF.

The rearrangement joins TRBV19 to TRBJ2-1; D remains ambiguous. This CDR3 is 14 amino acids long. Germline lookup yields CDR1 LNHDA and CDR2 SQIVND (reference sequence). The germline V and J ends were trimmed by 5 bases and 13 bases, with 21 bases remaining between them. The CDR3 sequence: CASSGPSTLWRQFF. DNA for the CDR3: TGTGCCAGTAGTGGTCCGAGTACTTTATGGCGCCAGTTCTTC.